This T cell receptor (beta chain) was found in a study of T-cell memory formation after mild COVID-19. Germline V gene sequence: CDR1 MNHEY, CDR2 SVGAGI. Trimming removed 10 bases at V and 2 bases at J, with 15 bases between. The CDR3 is 15 residues long. TCRdb reprocessed the 5' RACE reads with MiXCR, giving one entry per CDR3 protein. The sample has 270,000 or so distinct CDR3 sequences; about a sixth are singletons. Sequenced: PBMCs or a T cell subset sorted from them (not recorded which). The chain recombines TRBV6-5 with TRBJ2-6; D is undetermined. The source of this sequence is a young man who had mild COVID-19 (a few samples of this study predate the infection). Cell type and time point are not known. CDR3 DNA: TGTGCCACACACTTGGGCGGAGCTGGGGCCAACGTCCTGACTTTC. Protein: CATHLGGAGANVLTF.